This T cell receptor beta chain was recovered during a study of tumor-infiltrating lymphocytes in primary liver carcinoma. Study background: Those sampled were patients whose primary liver carcinoma was treated by surgical resection.

With approximately 500 ng total RNA as template and a constant-region primer, TCR beta cDNA was made. Researchers made the TCR beta libraries by running three nested multiplex PCR rounds with slightly modified ARM-PCR. TRBV1-TRBV30 forward primers paired with a C-beta reverse primer were used in the first two PCR rounds, which ran roughly 9 cycles each. Via MiXCR, TCRdb re-called the multiplex PCR reads, giving one row per CDR3 protein. This sample has about 320,000 distinct CDR3 sequences, with 65% found just once. With 4 bases removed from V and 5 bases from J, the gap between germline ends came to 18 bases. This CDR3 comprises 15 residues. Germline DNA was also extracted, and blood RNA derived from unsorted whole blood. Collection of around 4 milliliters of peripheral blood took place before surgery.

The sequence derives from a middle-aged man with primary liver carcinoma and hepatitis B virus infection. The material sequenced was peripheral blood. The chain employs TRBV12-3 or TRBV12-4 and TRBJ2-7; D remains ambiguous. The CDR3 sequence: CASSSVVMGRDEQYF. The CDR3 DNA reads as TGTGCCAGCAGTTCAGTGGTTATGGGAAGGGACGAGCAGTACTTC.